The clone carrying this TCR beta chain was picked up a small number of times. CDR1 and CDR2 (germline): SGHTA, FQGNSA. V shed 5 bases and J shed 4 bases, with 20 bases lying between them. This CDR3 is 17 amino acids long. The record originates from a study of low-dose radiotherapy and immunotherapy resistance in tumors. Time point: after trial treatment. As for treatment: LDRT plus nivolumab, ipilimumab, low-dose cyclophosphamide and aspirin (RACIN trial). Donors received nivolumab, ipilimumab, aspirin, low-dose cyclophosphamide and low-dose radiotherapy. Patients with advanced, tumor-infiltrating lymphocyte-negative solid tumors were eligible. TRAV- and TRBV-specific primers were used for first-strand cDNA, which covered alpha and beta chains. TCRs were amplified for approximately 21 PCR cycles with a constant-region primer and V-primer adapter. TCRdb re-called the reads with MiXCR, one entry per CDR3 protein. Of tens of thousands of distinct CDR3 sequences in the sample, about 20% were seen once.

This specimen consisted of PBMCs, obtained after low-dose radiotherapy plus immunotherapy. The gene calls are TRBV7-2 and TRBJ2-2; tentative D call: TRBD2 (6 bases). This clonotype was obtained from a female donor with ovarian cancer. The CDR3 region is CASSPWGLHGGTGELFF. The CDR3 DNA follows: TGTGCCAGCAGCCCTTGGGGACTCCACGGGGGCACCGGGGAGCTGTTTTTT.